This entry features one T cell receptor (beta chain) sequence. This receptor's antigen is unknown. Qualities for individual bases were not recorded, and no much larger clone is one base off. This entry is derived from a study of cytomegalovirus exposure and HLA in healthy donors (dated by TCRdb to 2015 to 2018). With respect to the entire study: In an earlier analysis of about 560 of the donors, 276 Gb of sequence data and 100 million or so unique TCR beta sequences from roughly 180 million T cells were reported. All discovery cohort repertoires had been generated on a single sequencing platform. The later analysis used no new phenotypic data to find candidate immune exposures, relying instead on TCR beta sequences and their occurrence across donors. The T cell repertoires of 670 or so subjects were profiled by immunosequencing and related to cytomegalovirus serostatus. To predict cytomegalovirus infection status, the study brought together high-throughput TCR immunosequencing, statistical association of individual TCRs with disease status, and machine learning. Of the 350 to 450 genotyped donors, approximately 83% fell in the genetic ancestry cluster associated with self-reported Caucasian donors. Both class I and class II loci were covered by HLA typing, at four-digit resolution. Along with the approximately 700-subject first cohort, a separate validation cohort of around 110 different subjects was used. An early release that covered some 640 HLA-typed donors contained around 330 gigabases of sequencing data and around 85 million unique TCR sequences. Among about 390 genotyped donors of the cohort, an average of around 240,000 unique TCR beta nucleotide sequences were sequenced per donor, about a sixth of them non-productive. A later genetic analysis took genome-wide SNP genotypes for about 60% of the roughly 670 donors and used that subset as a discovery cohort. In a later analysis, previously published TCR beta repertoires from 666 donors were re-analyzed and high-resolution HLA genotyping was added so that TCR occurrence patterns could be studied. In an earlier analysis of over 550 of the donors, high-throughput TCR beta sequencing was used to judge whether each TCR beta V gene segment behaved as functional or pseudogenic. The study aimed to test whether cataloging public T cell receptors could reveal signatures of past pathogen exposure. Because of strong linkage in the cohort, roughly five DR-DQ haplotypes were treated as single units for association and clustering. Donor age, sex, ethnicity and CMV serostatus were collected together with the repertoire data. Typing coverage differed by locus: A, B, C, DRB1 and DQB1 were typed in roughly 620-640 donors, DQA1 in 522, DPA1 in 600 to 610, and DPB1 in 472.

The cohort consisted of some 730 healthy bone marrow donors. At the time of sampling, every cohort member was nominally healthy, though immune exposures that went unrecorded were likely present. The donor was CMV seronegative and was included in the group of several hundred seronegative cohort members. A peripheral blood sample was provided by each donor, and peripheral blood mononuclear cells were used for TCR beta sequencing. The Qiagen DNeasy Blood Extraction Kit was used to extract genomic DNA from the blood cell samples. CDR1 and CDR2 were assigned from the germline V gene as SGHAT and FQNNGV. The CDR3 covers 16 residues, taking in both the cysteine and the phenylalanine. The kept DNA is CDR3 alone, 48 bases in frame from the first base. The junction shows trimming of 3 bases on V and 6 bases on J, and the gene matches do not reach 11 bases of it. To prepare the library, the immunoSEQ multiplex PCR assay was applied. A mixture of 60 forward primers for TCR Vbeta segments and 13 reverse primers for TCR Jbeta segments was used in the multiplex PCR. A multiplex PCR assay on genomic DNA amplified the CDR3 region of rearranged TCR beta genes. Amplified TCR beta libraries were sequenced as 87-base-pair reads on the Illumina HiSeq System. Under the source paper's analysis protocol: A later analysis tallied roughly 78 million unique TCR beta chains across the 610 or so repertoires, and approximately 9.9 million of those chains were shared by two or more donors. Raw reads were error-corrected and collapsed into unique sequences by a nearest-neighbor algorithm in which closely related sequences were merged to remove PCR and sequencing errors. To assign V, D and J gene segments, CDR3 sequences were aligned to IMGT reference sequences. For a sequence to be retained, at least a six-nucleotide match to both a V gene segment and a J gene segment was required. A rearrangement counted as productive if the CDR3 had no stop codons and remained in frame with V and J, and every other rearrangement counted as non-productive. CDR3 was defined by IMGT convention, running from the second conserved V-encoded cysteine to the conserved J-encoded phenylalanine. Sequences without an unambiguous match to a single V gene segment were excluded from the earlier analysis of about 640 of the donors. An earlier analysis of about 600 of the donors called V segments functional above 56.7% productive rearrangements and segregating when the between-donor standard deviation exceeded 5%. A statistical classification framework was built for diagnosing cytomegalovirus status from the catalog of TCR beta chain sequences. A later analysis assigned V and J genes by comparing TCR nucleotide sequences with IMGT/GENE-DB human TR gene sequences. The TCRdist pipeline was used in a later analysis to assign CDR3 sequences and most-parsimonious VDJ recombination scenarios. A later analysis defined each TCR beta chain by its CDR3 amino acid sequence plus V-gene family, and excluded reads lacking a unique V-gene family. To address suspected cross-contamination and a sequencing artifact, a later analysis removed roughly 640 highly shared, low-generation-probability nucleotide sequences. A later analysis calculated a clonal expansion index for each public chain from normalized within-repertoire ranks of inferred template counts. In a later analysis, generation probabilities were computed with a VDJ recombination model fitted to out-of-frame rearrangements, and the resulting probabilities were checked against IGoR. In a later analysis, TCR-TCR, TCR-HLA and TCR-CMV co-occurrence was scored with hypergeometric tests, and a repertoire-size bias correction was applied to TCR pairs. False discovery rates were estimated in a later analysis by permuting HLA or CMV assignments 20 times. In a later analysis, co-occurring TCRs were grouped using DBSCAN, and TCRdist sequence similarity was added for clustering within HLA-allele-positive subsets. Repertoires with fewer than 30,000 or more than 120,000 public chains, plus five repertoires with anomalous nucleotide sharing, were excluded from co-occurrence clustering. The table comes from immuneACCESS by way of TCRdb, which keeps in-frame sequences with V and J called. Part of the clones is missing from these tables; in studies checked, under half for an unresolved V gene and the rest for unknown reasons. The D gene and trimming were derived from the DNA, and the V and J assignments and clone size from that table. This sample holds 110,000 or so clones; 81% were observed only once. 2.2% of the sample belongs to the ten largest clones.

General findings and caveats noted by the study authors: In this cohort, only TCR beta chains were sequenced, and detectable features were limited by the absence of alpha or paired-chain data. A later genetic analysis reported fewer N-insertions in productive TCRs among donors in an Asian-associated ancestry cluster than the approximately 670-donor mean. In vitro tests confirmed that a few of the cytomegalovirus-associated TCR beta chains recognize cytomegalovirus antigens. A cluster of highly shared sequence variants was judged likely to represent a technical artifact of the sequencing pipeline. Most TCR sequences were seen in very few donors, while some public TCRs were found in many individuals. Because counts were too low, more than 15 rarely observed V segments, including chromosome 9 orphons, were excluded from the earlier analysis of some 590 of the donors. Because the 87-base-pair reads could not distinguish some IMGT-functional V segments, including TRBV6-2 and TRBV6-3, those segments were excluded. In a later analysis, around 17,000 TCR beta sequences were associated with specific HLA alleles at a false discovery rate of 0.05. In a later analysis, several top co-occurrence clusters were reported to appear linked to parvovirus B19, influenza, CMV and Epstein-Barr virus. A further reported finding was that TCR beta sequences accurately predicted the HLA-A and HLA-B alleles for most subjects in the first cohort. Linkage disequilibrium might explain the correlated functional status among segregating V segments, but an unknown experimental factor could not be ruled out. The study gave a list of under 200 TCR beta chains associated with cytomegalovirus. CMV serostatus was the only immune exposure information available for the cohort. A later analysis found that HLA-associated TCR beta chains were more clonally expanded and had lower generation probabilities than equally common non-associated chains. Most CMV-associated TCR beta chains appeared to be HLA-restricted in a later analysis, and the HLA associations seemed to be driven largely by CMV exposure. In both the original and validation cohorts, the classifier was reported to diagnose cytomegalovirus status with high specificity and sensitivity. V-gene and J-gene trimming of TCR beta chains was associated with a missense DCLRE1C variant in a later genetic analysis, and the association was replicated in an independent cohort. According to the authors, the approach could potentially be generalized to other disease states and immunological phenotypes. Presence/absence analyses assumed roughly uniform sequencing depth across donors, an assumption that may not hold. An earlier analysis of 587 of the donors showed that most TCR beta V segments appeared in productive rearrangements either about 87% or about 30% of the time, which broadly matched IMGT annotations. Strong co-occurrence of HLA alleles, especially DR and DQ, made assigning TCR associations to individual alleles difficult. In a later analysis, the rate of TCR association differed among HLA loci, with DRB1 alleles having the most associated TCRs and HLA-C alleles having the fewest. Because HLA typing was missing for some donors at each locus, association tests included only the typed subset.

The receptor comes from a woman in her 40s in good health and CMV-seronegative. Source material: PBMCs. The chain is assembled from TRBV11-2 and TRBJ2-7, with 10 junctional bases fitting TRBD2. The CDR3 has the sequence CASSFNLASGSSEQYF. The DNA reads TGTGCCAGCAGCTTTAATTTGGCTAGCGGGAGCTCCGAGCAGTACTTC.